This entry lists 25 T cell receptor beta chains sequenced from one sample in a study of blood T cell repertoires in COVID-19. Profiling relied on immunoSEQ multiplex PCR, and the TCRdb table lists in-frame clones only, not all of them. This sample has some 290,000 clones; 86% occur once, and the top ten carry approximately 12%. Sequencing was carried out using peripheral blood. Receptor source: a woman aged 25 to 39 with COVID-19, enrolled during active disease.

The chain combines TRBV5-4 with TRBJ1-3; 8 bases fit TRBD1. Germline CDR1 reads SGHNT; CDR2 reads YYREEE (reference sequence). V was pared by 0 bases and J by 8 bases, with 7 bases of the junction left unmatched. CDR3 length: 15 amino acids. The CDR3 DNA is TGTGCCAGCAGCTTGGCAGGGACAGGAGAAGACACCATATATTTT. Translating it yields CASSLAGTGEDTIYF.

V and J are TRBV19 and TRBJ1-2, with no clear D. V was pared by 7 bases and J by 2 bases, with 11 bases between. The CDR3 covers 13 residues. CDR1 is LNHDA and CDR2 is SQIVND in the germline V gene (reference sequence). The CDR3 sequence is CASNPLGNYGYTF. CDR3 nucleotide sequence: TGTGCCAGTAATCCACTAGGAAACTATGGCTACACCTTC.

This chain uses TRBV5-4 with TRBJ1-5, with 8 nucleotides matching TRBD1. Looked up from germline, CDR1 is SGHNT and CDR2 is YYREEE (reference sequence). This CDR3 is built from 16 residues. With 3 bases clipped from V and 9 bases from J, the junction kept 14 bases outside the gene matches. The CDR3 spells CASSSTGVWGRGPQHF. CDR3 nucleotide sequence: TGTGCCAGCAGCTCGACAGGGGTTTGGGGCCGGGGGCCCCAGCATTTT.

The V gene is TRBV6-5, the J gene TRBJ1-2, with D perhaps TRBD1 (5 bases). The ends were cut back, 6 bases at V and 0 bases at J, with 5 bases in the middle. In germline, CDR1 is MNHEY, CDR2 SVGAGI. This CDR3 has 12 amino acids. As DNA, the CDR3 is TGTGCCAGCAGGACAGCTAACTATGGCTACACCTTC. Its translation is CASRTANYGYTF.

The J gene is TRBJ2-1, the V gene TRBV11-2; possibly TRBD2 for D (6 bases). V was clipped by 4 bases and J by 5 bases, with 9 bases between them. The CDR3 is made up of 13 amino acids. Germline V gives CDR1 SGHAT, CDR2 FQNNGV. CDR3 in DNA: TGTGCCAGCAGCTCTAGCGTCAACAATGAGCAGTTCTTC. Its translation is CASSSSVNNEQFF.

The gene calls are TRBV5-5 and TRBJ1-3; TRBD1 matches at 10 bases. This CDR3 region has 16 residues. Losses at the gene ends were 5 bases for V and 4 bases for J; bases not matched to a gene: 9. Germline CDR1 and CDR2: SGHKS and YYEKEE (reference sequence). The CDR3 reads CASSLMTGGAGNTIYF. CDR3 nucleotides: TGTGCCAGCAGTCTAATGACAGGGGGCGCGGGAAACACCATATATTTT.

This chain joins TRBV6-2 or TRBV6-3 and TRBJ2-3; 10 bases are a match to TRBD2. Germline V gives CDR1 MNHEY, CDR2 SVGEGT. This CDR3 has 17 amino acids. V shed 6 bases and J 6 bases; nucleotides not matched to a gene: 15. The CDR3 protein is CASSPRGAGGPVDTQYF. The CDR3 DNA reads as TGTGCCAGCAGCCCACGGGGAGCGGGGGGGCCGGTTGATACGCAGTATTTT.

This rearrangement joins TRBV10-2 to TRBJ1-2, with 8 bases lining up with TRBD1. From germline, CDR1 is WSHSY and CDR2 SAAADI. CDR3 length: 13 residues. With 8 bases clipped from V and 2 bases from J, the junction kept 4 bases outside the gene matches. The CDR3 nucleotides read TGCGCCAGCGGGAACAGGGGGAACTATGGCTACACCTTC. Its protein product is CASGNRGNYGYTF.

This chain joins TRBV5-8 and TRBJ1-1, with no clear D. The CDR3 extends over 15 amino acids. CDR1 is SGHTS, CDR2 YDEGEE, per germline. Trimming took off 0 bases at V and 10 bases at J, with 19 bases between the two ends. This CDR3 reads CASSLARRIHSGAFF. The CDR3 DNA follows: TGTGCCAGCAGCTTGGCCAGGCGAATACATTCAGGAGCTTTCTTT.

The chain links TRBV6-6 to TRBJ2-1, with 14 bases fitting TRBD2. CDR1 and CDR2 (germline): MNHNY, SVGAGI (reference sequence). V was pared by 2 bases and J by 10 bases, with 1 base of the junction left unmatched. The CDR3 contains 14 residues. DNA for the CDR3: TGTGCCAGCAGTTACGGACTAGCGGGGGGAGAGCAGTTCTTC. Amino acid sequence: CASSYGLAGGEQFF.

The chain carries TRBV27 and TRBJ2-7, with 8 nucleotides matching TRBD2. The CDR3 runs to 16 residues. V lost 5 bases and J lost 6; bases outside the gene matches: 15. In germline, CDR1 is MNHEY, CDR2 SMNVEV (reference sequence). As DNA, the CDR3 is TGTGCCAGCAGTCGAGGATCGGGGGGGGCTGCCGTCGAGCAGTACTTC. As protein: CASSRGSGGAAVEQYF.

J is TRBJ2-2 and V is TRBV10-2; a weak D match, TRBD2 (5 bases). Trimming stripped 6 bases from V and 7 bases from J, with 24 bases between. This CDR3 has 17 residues. Germline V gene lookup returns CDR1 WSHSY and CDR2 SAAADI. CDR3 protein: CASSERNLGRRSGELFF. The DNA for the CDR3 is TGCGCCAGCAGCGAGCGCAATCTCGGTCGGAGGAGCGGGGAGCTGTTTTTT.

This chain connects TRBV2 to TRBJ2-3; possibly TRBD2 for D (6 bases). Trimming removed 11 bases from V and 0 bases from J, with 24 bases in between. The CDR3 extends over 17 amino acids. CDR1 is SNHLY, CDR2 FYNNEI, per germline. CDR3 DNA: TGTGCCGTAGGAGAGGGACTGATTTTGCCTAGCACAGATACGCAGTATTTT. Translating it yields CAVGEGLILPSTDTQYF. Combining the CDR3 with reference TRBV2 and TRBJ2-3 gives the whole variable domain EPEVTQTPSHQVTQMGQEVILRCVPISNHLYFYWYRQILGQKVEFLVSFYNNEISEKSEIFDDQFSVERPDGSNFTLKIRSTKLEDSAMYFCAVGEGLILPSTDTQYFGPGTRLTVL.

The rearrangement uses TRBV30 and TRBJ2-5; D might be TRBD1 (6 bases). The CDR3 has 13 amino acids. Trimming left V 5 bases short and J 4 bases short, with 14 bases between. The V gene's germline CDR1 is GTSNPN and CDR2 SVGIG (reference sequence). In nucleotides, the CDR3 is TGTGCCTGGGGGGATTGGACAGTAGAGACCCAGTACTTC. This encodes CAWGDWTVETQYF. The variable domain in full, with the rest retrieved from reference TRBV30 and TRBJ2-5, is SQTIHQWPATLVQPVGSPLSLECTVEGTSNPNLYWYRQAAGRGLQLLFYSVGIGQISSEVPQNLSASRPQDRQFILSSKKLLLSDSGFYLCAWGDWTVETQYFGPGTRLLVL.

This clone came up a few times. This chain uses TRBV4-1 with TRBJ1-4; D is undetermined. The CDR3 sequence is 13 residues long. The V and J ends lost 4 bases and 7 bases respectively, with 10 bases between them. Looked up from germline, CDR1 is MGHRA and CDR2 is YSYEKL. This CDR3 reads CASSPLRGEKLFF. In DNA, the CDR3 is TGCGCCAGCAGCCCACTAAGAGGTGAAAAACTGTTTTTT.

This clone was counted once. This chain joins TRBV5-4 and TRBJ2-3, with a weak D call TRBD2 (6 bases). The V gene lost 6 bases and the J gene lost 4 bases, with 15 bases spanning the gap. The CDR3 contains 14 residues. From germline, CDR1 is SGHNT and CDR2 YYREEE (reference sequence). CDR3 loop: CASKDSRGSDTQYF. DNA for the CDR3: TGTGCCAGCAAGGACTCTCGGGGGTCAGATACGCAGTATTTT.

The J gene is TRBJ1-2, the V gene TRBV2; D uncertain. V was trimmed by 7 bases and J by 1 base, leaving 7 bases between them. This CDR3 has 12 amino acids. The germline CDR1 and CDR2 sequences are SNHLY and FYNNEI. CDR3 protein: CASTVGNYGYTF. DNA of the CDR3: TGTGCCAGCACGGTCGGTAACTATGGCTACACCTTC.

This clone was seen only a few times. This chain uses TRBV12-3 or TRBV12-4 with TRBJ1-1, with 7 bases identical to TRBD1. The CDR3 runs to 13 residues. The trim removed 3 bases at V and 9 bases at J, leaving 7 bases unmatched. The CDR3 DNA reads as TGTGCCAGCAGTTTTTCTCCCAGGGGGAAAGCTTTCTTT. Amino acids: CASSFSPRGKAFF.

The J gene is TRBJ1-1, the V gene TRBV9, with D possibly matching TRBD1 (5 bases). Germline loops: CDR1 SGDLS, CDR2 YYNGEE. V was pared by 3 bases and J by 4 bases, with 16 bases between. The length of the CDR3 is 15 residues. The CDR3: CASSALALGGTEAFF. CDR3 bases: TGTGCCAGCAGCGCCCTTGCTTTGGGGGGCACTGAAGCTTTCTTT.

This clone was seen a few times. V gene TRBV12-3 or TRBV12-4 combines with J gene TRBJ1-1, with D maybe TRBD1 (5 bases). CDR3 length: 11 amino acids. V lost 5 bases and J 5 bases, leaving 6 bases between the germline ends. The CDR3 spells CASSRGTEAFF. The CDR3 DNA follows: TGTGCCAGCAGTCGGGGGACTGAAGCTTTCTTT.

Points on this clone: Other DNA sequences of this sample code for an identical CDR3. This rearrangement joins TRBV19 to TRBJ1-5; perhaps TRBD1 as D (5 bases). Germline V gene data show CDR1 as LNHDA and CDR2 as SQIVND (reference sequence). The CDR3 has 15 amino acids. V lost 3 bases to trimming and J lost 0 bases, with 9 bases between them. As DNA, the CDR3 is TGTGCCAGTAGTATGGGGGGTTATAGCAATCAGCCCCAGCATTTT. Translated: CASSMGGYSNQPQHF. Full variable domain (rest looked up from reference TRBV19 and TRBJ1-5): DGGITQSPKYLFRKEGQNVTLSCEQNLNHDAMYWYRQDPGQGLRLIYYSQIVNDFQKGDIAEGYSVSREKKESFPLTVTSAQKNPTAFYLCASSMGGYSNQPQHFGDGTRLSIL.

This rearrangement joins TRBV9 to TRBJ1-3, with D unresolved. The V end was cut by 3 bases, the J end by 0 bases, with 10 bases between. The CDR3 spans 15 residues. Looked up from germline, CDR1 is SGDLS and CDR2 is YYNGEE. DNA of the CDR3: TGTGCCAGCAGCGCCGGACTGATCTCTGGAAACACCATATATTTT. It encodes CASSAGLISGNTIYF.

This sequence joins TRBV4-1 and TRBJ2-7; 11 bases agree with TRBD2. The ends lost 4 bases at V and 5 bases at J; junction bases unmatched: 4. Germline-derived CDR1 and CDR2 are MGHRA and YSYEKL. This CDR3 has 14 residues. The DNA of the CDR3 is TGCGCCAGCAGCCCCAGACTAGCGGGGAACGAGCAGTACTTC. This encodes CASSPRLAGNEQYF.

The chain is built from TRBV5-1 and TRBJ2-3; TRBD1 aligns across 8 bases. V lost 3 bases, J lost 4 bases, and 4 bases stayed unmatched. The CDR3 has 14 residues. Germline V gene data show CDR1 as SGHRS and CDR2 as YFSETQ. DNA for the CDR3: TGCGCCAGCAGCTCTGGACAGGGTGCAGATACGCAGTATTTT. Protein sequence: CASSSGQGADTQYF.

The rearrangement links TRBV11-3 to TRBJ2-5; D not certain. The V and J ends lost 0 bases and 5 bases respectively, with 4 bases between them. CDR3 length equals 12 residues. Germline V lookup: CDR1 SGHNT, CDR2 YENEEA. CDR3 region: CASSLDMETQYF. The CDR3 DNA sequence: TGTGCCAGCAGCTTAGACATGGAGACCCAGTACTTC.